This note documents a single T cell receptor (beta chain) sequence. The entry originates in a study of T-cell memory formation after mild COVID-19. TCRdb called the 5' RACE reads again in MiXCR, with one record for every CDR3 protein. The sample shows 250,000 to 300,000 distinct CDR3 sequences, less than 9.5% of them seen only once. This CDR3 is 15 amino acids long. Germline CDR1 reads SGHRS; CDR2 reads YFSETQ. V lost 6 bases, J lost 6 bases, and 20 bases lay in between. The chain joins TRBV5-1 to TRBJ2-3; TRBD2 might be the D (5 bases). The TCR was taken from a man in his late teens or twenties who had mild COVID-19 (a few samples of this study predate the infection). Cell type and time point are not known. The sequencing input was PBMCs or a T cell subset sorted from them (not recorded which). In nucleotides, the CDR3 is TGCGCCAGCACCCTCCTGGAAGAGGGAACCGATACGCAGTATTTT. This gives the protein CASTLLEEGTDTQYF.